This T cell receptor (beta chain) was identified in a study of regulatory T cells in long-lasting Graves disease. Through Arm-PCR of CDR3 regions and iRepertoire HTBI primers, TCR beta libraries were built. One entry per CDR3 protein, called by TCRdb with MiXCR from the multiplex PCR reads. The sample lists roughly 430,000 distinct CDR3 sequences, roughly 15% occurring once. Time point described: newly diagnosed GD, antithyroid drugs for less than 3 months. From PBMCs, RNA was extracted and then used to make the TCR library. In its sample, this clonotype was seen many times. Germline V gene sequence: CDR1 SGHDN, CDR2 FVKESK. Between the trimmed V and J ends, which lost 5 bases and 5 bases, there was a span of 6 bases. The CDR3 is made up of 12 amino acids. This same sample was also part of a study on T cells in Graves' hyperthyroidism and ophthalmopathy. Per that study: Newly diagnosed patients aged 18 to 65 had hyperthyroidism of under 2 months' duration.

The V call is TRBV14, the J call TRBJ1-4; D is uncertain. The sequence came from a woman aged 25 to 39 with Graves disease. The sequencing used peripheral blood mononuclear cells (PBMCs), collected at new diagnosis, from a patient treated with antithyroid drugs. CDR3 nucleotides: TGTGCCAGCAGCTTCACCAATGAAAAACTGTTTTTT. Amino acid sequence: CASSFTNEKLFF.